Below, 16 T cell receptor beta chains from the same sample are listed, as sequenced in a study of T cell responses to AZD1222 COVID-19 vaccine. Sequencing was performed with immunoSEQ multiplex PCR; in TCRdb, only in-frame clones are kept and a portion is missing. The sample lists 150,000 to 180,000 clones; 85% to 90% were seen once. The source material was peripheral blood, sampled 28 days after the second AZD1222 dose. These receptors were collected from an adult who received the AZD1222 COVID-19 vaccine.

The J gene is TRBJ2-5, the V gene TRBV6-5, with D uncertain. CDR1 MNHEY and CDR2 SVGAGI come from the germline V gene. V was clipped by 6 bases and J by 3 bases, with 5 bases between them. This CDR3 region has 11 residues. This chain's CDR3 is CASRGKETQYF. DNA of the CDR3: TGTGCCAGCAGGGGCAAAGAGACCCAGTACTTC.

This rearrangement joins TRBV27 to TRBJ2-1; TRBD2 agrees at 8 bases. Trimming at V came to 2 bases and at J to 8 bases, leaving 8 bases not matched to a gene. This CDR3 has 15 residues. Germline-derived CDR1 and CDR2 are MNHEY and SMNVEV (reference sequence). The CDR3 DNA reads as TGTGCCAGCAGTTTAGATCGGGGCGGGAGGTATGAGCAGTTCTTC. This gives the protein CASSLDRGGRYEQFF.

In its sample, this clone was seen a few times. The chain carries TRBV3-1 (or the pseudogene TRBV3-2) and TRBJ2-7; 8 positions agree with TRBD1. The CDR3 spans 15 residues. Germline V gene sequence: CDR1 LGHDT, CDR2 YNNKEL (reference sequence). Unmatched junction bases numbered 2, after V lost 0 bases and J lost 1 base. CDR3 in DNA: TGTGCCAGCAGCCAAGAGGACAGGGCGTCCTACGAGCAGTACTTC. Amino acids: CASSQEDRASYEQYF.

This chain uses TRBV15 with TRBJ2-7; no firm D call. Germline assignment: CDR1 LNHNV and CDR2 YYDKDF (reference sequence). This CDR3 region has 12 residues. The germline V and J ends were trimmed by 0 bases and 2 bases, with 2 bases remaining between them. CDR3 nucleotides: TGTGCCACCAGCAGAGACACCTACGAGCAGTACTTC. Amino acids: CATSRDTYEQYF.

The rearrangement links TRBV2 to TRBJ1-6; 9 nucleotides align to TRBD1. J lost 10 bases, V lost 6 bases, and 13 bases had no gene match. This CDR3 region has 16 residues. CDR1 is SNHLY, CDR2 FYNNEI, per germline. The CDR3 DNA reads as TGTGCCAGCAGAAGAAACCGGGACAGGGTCTACTCACCCCTCCACTTT. Translated: CASRRNRDRVYSPLHF.

The chain couples TRBV28 to TRBJ2-7; D remains ambiguous. CDR1 and CDR2 (germline): MDHEN, SYDVKM. V was trimmed by 4 bases and J by 0 bases, leaving 13 bases between them. This CDR3 has 15 residues. The CDR3 region is CASSSPLTYSYEQYF. The CDR3 bases are TGTGCCAGCAGTTCTCCCCTGACCTACTCCTACGAGCAGTACTTC.

The rearrangement joins TRBV12-5 to TRBJ1-1; D might be TRBD1 (5 bases). Germline values: CDR1 LGHNT, CDR2 FRNRAP. The CDR3 spans 16 residues. V was pared by 0 bases and J by 5 bases, with 16 bases between. DNA for the CDR3: TGTGCTAGTGGTTTGGTACTCGACACCTCAGGGACTGAAGCTTTCTTT. Its protein product is CASGLVLDTSGTEAFF.

The rearrangement joins TRBV7-8 to TRBJ2-1; no firm D call. Trimming removed 5 bases at V and 7 bases at J, with 12 bases between. CDR1 and CDR2 from the germline V gene are SGHVS and FQNEAQ. The length of the CDR3 is 13 residues. In DNA, the CDR3 is TGTGCCAGCAGCCGGGCGCACCTGAATGAGCAGTTCTTC. Its protein is CASSRAHLNEQFF.

This clone was counted between two and nine times. Other nucleotide sequences in the sample specify the same CDR3. The CDR3 DNA is TGTGCCTGGAGTGAGGATAGCAATCAGCCCCAGCATTTT. Its protein product is CAWSEDSNQPQHF. The chain has TRBV30 and TRBJ1-5; no firm D call. V lost 1 base, J lost 0 bases, and 4 bases lay in between. This CDR3 is 13 amino acids long. Germline V lookup: CDR1 GTSNPN, CDR2 SVGIG (reference sequence).

The chain uses TRBV5-1 and TRBJ2-3; D not certain. The CDR3 has 14 amino acids. V lost 2 bases to trimming and J lost 4 bases, with 11 bases between them. Germline lookup yields CDR1 SGHRS and CDR2 YFSETQ. In DNA form, the CDR3 reads TGCGCCAGCAGCTTAGAGATCCACTCAGATACGCAGTATTTT. Translating gives CASSLEIHSDTQYF.

This clone was counted ten times or more. CDR3 protein: CSVVTGQGYNEQFF. Here the CDR3 DNA reads TGCAGCGTTGTGACCGGGCAGGGCTACAATGAGCAGTTCTTC. V and J are TRBV29-1 and TRBJ2-1, with D possibly TRBD1 on 5 matching bases. Between the trimmed V and J ends, which lost 4 bases and 3 bases, there was a span of 13 bases. Germline CDR1 reads SQVTM; CDR2 reads ANQGSEA. The CDR3 is made up of 14 amino acids.

Regarding this clone: Distinct nucleotide sequences in the sample also encode this CDR3. V is TRBV18 and J is TRBJ2-5, with no clear D. Trimming left V 0 bases short and J 4 bases short, with 3 bases between. Germline V gene sequence: CDR1 KGHSH, CDR2 LQKENI. The CDR3 runs 12 residues. Written as DNA, the CDR3 is TGTGCCAGCTCACCACCGGGAGAGACCCAGTACTTC. It translates to CASSPPGETQYF.

Details on this clone: Other nucleotide sequences in the sample specify the same CDR3. The V gene is TRBV5-1, the J gene TRBJ1-1, with D possibly matching TRBD1 (6 bases). Germline V lookup: CDR1 SGHRS, CDR2 YFSETQ. V shed 4 bases and J shed 2 bases, with 9 bases lying between them. CDR3 length equals 13 residues. The CDR3 region has the DNA TGCGCCAGCAGCCGACAGGAAAACACTGAAGCTTTCTTT. This sequence encodes CASSRQENTEAFF.

The genes are TRBV7-2 and TRBJ2-2; TRBD2 is a possible D gene (5 bases). Germline assignment: CDR1 SGHTA and CDR2 FQGNSA. The V and J ends lost 2 bases and 4 bases respectively, with 11 bases between them. The length of the CDR3 is 15 residues. DNA of the CDR3: TGTGCCAGCAGCTTATCAACTGGAGGCACCGGGGAGCTGTTTTTT. Residues: CASSLSTGGTGELFF.

The V call is TRBV7-2, the J call TRBJ2-2; 7 bases match TRBD1. CDR1 and CDR2 (germline): SGHTA, FQGNSA. V dropped 5 bases and J dropped 7; count of bases not matched to a gene: 10. The CDR3 extends over 15 amino acids. CDR3 residues: CASSPGTASGGELFF. DNA of the CDR3: TGTGCCAGCAGCCCCGGGACAGCTTCGGGCGGGGAGCTGTTTTTT.

This sequence joins TRBV28 and TRBJ2-1; 8 nucleotides agree with TRBD1. V lost 5 bases and J lost 4; bases outside the gene matches: 13. Germline CDR1 reads MDHEN; CDR2 reads SYDVKM. The CDR3 runs 17 residues. CDR3 region: CASSDGQGRVGYNEQFF. For the CDR3, the DNA is TGTGCCAGCAGTGACGGACAGGGCCGCGTAGGTTACAATGAGCAGTTCTTC.